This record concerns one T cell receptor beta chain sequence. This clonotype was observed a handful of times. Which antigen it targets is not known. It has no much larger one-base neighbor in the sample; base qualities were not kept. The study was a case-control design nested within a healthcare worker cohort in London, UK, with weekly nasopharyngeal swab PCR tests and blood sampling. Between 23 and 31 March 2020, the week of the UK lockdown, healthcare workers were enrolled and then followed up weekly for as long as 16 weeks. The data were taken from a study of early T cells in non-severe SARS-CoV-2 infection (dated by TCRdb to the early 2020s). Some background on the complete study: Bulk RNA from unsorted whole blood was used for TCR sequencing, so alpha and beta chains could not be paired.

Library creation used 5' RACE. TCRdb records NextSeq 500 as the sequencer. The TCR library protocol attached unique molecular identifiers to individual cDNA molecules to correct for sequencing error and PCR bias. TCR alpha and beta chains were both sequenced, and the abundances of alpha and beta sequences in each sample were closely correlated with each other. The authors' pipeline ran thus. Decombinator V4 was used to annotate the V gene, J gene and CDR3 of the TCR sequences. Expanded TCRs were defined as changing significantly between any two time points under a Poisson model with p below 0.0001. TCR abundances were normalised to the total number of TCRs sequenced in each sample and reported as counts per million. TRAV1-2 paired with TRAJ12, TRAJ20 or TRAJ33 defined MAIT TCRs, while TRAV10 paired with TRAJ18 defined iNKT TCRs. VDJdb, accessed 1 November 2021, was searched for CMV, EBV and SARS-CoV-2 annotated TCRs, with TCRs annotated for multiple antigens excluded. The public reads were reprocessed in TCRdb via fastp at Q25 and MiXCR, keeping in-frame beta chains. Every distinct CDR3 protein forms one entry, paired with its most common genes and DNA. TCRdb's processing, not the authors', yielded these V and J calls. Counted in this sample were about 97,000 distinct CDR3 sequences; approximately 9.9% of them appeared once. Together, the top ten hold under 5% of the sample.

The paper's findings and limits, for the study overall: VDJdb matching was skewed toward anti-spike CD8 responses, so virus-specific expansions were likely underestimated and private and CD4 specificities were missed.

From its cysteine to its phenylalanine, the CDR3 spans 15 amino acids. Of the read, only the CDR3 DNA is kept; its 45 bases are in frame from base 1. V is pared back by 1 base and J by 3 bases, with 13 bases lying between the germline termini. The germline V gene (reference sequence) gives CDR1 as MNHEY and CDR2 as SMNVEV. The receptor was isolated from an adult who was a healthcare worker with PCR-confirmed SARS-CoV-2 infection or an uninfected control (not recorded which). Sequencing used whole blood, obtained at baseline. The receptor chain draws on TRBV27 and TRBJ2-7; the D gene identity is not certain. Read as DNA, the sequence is TGTGCCAGCAGTTTATTCGGGCATGAGTTCTACGAGCAGTACTTC. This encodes CASSLFGHEFYEQYF.